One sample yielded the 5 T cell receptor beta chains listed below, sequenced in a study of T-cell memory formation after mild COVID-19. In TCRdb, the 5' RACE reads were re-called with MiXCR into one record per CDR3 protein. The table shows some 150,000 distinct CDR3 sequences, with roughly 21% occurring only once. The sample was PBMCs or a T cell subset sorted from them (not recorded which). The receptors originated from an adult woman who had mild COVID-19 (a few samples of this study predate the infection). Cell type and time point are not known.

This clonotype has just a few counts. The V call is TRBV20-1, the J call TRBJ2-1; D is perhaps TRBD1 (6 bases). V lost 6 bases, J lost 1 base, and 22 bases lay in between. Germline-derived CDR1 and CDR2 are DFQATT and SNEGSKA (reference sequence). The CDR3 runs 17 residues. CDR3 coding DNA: TGCAGTGCCGAACCACAGGGAGCGGAAAGTTCCTACAATGAGCAGTTCTTC. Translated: CSAEPQGAESSYNEQFF.

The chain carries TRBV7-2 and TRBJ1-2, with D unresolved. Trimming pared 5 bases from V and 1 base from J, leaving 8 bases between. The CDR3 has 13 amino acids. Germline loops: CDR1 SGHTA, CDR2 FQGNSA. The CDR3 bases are TGTGCCAGCAGCCGATCAAGTAACTATGGCTACACCTTC. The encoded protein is CASSRSSNYGYTF.

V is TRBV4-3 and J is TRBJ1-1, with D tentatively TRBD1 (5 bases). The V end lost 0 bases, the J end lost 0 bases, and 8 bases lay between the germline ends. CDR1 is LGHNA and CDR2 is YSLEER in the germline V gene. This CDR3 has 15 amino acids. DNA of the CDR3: TGCGCCAGCAGCCAAGATGACAGCATGAACACTGAAGCTTTCTTT. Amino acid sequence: CASSQDDSMNTEAFF.

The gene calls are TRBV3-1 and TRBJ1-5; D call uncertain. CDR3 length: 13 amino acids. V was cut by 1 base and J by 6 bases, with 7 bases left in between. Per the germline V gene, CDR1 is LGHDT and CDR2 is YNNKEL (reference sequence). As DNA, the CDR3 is TGTGCCAGCAGCCAAGCTATGTCTCAGCCCCAGCATTTT. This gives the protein CASSQAMSQPQHF.

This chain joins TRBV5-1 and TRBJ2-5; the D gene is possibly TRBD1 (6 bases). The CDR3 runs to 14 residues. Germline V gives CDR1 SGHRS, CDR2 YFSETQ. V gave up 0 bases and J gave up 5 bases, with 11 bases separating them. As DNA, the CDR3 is TGCGCCAGCAGCTTGGGCCACAGGGAGGAGACCCAGTACTTC. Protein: CASSLGHREETQYF. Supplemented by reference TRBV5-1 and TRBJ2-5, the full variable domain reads KAGVTQTPRYLIKTRGQQVTLSCSPISGHRSVSWYQQTPGQGLQFLFEYFSETQRNKGNFPGRFSGRQFSNSRSEMNVSTLELGDSALYLCASSLGHREETQYFGPGTRLLVL.